This TCR beta chain was documented in a study of T cells after yellow fever vaccination. Study results and caveats: At approximately 95% for CD4 and 75% to 90% for CD8, most primary-vaccination clones showed up again after the booster. The CD4 compartment and the CD8 compartment contained a small share of clonotypes in common.

One entry per CDR3 protein, called by TCRdb with MiXCR from the 5' RACE reads. The table shows approximately 300,000 distinct CDR3 sequences, with about 10% occurring only once. This clonotype was recorded at least ten times. The antigen is undetermined. Per germline, CDR1 SQVTM and CDR2 ANQGSEA. The V and J ends lost 6 bases and 5 bases, in that order; junction bases with no gene match: 4. This CDR3 region has 13 residues. The clonotype comes from a man younger than 35 who received the YFV17D yellow fever vaccine. The source was CD4+ T cells sorted from PBMCs, collected 45 days after the yellow fever booster vaccination. The chain joins TRBV29-1 to TRBJ1-5; 10 bases map to TRBD1. The CDR3 region has the DNA TGCAGCGTAACCGGACAGGGGGATCAGCCCCAGCATTTT. As protein: CSVTGQGDQPQHF.